Presented here are 25 T cell receptor beta chains from one specimen sequenced in a study of cytomegalovirus exposure and HLA in healthy donors. Clones were sequenced by immunoSEQ multiplex PCR, and TCRdb holds only the in-frame ones, with some missing. Of roughly 200,000 clones in the sample, roughly 81% were seen once. Sequenced sample: PBMCs. These TCRs come from a woman aged 30 to 39 in good health and CMV-seronegative.

This chain links TRBV27 with TRBJ1-5; 10 nucleotides align to TRBD1. This CDR3 comprises 14 residues. With 5 bases clipped from V and 4 bases from J, the junction kept 2 bases outside the gene matches. Germline-derived CDR1 and CDR2 are MNHEY and SMNVEV (reference sequence). Here the CDR3 reads CASSPGQGNQPQHF. The CDR3 nucleotides read TGTGCCAGCAGTCCGGGACAGGGGAATCAGCCCCAGCATTTT.

This clone was seen only once. This sequence joins TRBV29-1 and TRBJ2-1; TRBD2 matches at 12 bases. The germline V gene has CDR1 SQVTM and CDR2 ANQGSEA. The trim removed 4 bases at V and 15 bases at J, leaving 7 bases unmatched. This CDR3 comprises 12 residues. CDR3 residues: CSVAASGRAGFF. CDR3 sequence (DNA): TGCAGCGTTGCCGCTAGCGGGAGGGCCGGGTTCTTC.

This clone appeared a few times. This chain uses TRBV18 with TRBJ1-2; TRBD1 is a possible D gene (5 bases). CDR3 length: 14 amino acids. CDR1 KGHSH and CDR2 LQKENI come from the germline V gene. With 1 base removed from V and 8 bases from J, the gap between germline ends came to 14 bases. Written as DNA, the CDR3 is TGTGCCAGCTCACCACGAGAGGCAGGGTACGGCTACACCTTC. It is translated as CASSPREAGYGYTF.

The chain couples TRBV30 to TRBJ2-5, with 8 bases that match TRBD2. Germline assignment: CDR1 GTSNPN and CDR2 SVGIG (reference sequence). Unmatched junction bases numbered 7, after V lost 5 bases and J lost 2 bases. The CDR3 is made up of 14 amino acids. CDR3 coding DNA: TGTGCCTGGCAACGCGGGAGGTCACAAGAGACCCAGTACTTC. Its protein is CAWQRGRSQETQYF.

V is TRBV19 and J is TRBJ2-7; 7 bases are shared with TRBD1. With V trimmed by 5 bases and J by 0 bases, 4 bases remained unmatched. CDR3 length: 14 amino acids. Germline-derived CDR1 and CDR2 are LNHDA and SQIVND (reference sequence). The CDR3 coding sequence is TGTGCCAGTAGTGAGAACAGGGGCTCCTACGAGCAGTACTTC. This sequence encodes CASSENRGSYEQYF.

CDR3 sequence (DNA): TGTGCCAGCAGCCGTCTGACGGGGGTGACGACCGGGGAGCTGTTTTTT. Protein sequence: CASSRLTGVTTGELFF. The chain uses TRBV7-3 and TRBJ2-2; D possibly corresponds to TRBD2 (6 bases). Trimming shortened V by 5 bases and J by 5 bases, and 18 bases separated the two germline ends. CDR1 is SGHTA, CDR2 FQGTGA, per germline. The CDR3 covers 16 residues. The complete variable domain, with remaining parts taken from reference TRBV7-3 and TRBJ2-2, reads GAGVSQTPSNKVTEKGKYVELRCDPISGHTALYWYRQSLGQGPEFLIYFQGTGAADDSGLPNDRFFAVRPEGSVSTLKIQRTERGDSAVYLCASSRLTGVTTGELFFGEGSRLTVL.

There are many counts of this clone. The V and J genes are TRBV6-5 and TRBJ2-7; 7 positions agree with TRBD2. This CDR3 is 15 amino acids long. J was trimmed by 6 bases and V by 6 bases; bases with no gene match: 14. Germline CDR1 and CDR2: MNHEY and SVGAGI. The CDR3 sequence is CASRPLTGGGSEQYF. DNA of the CDR3: TGTGCCAGCAGGCCCTTGACGGGAGGCGGGAGCGAGCAGTACTTC.

Here the CDR3 DNA reads TGTGCCAGCAGCGCTTGGACAGGGCCTAGCACAGATACGCAGTATTTT. Amino acids: CASSAWTGPSTDTQYF. The chain combines TRBV9 with TRBJ2-3; TRBD1 matches 8 bases. This CDR3 is built from 16 residues. From germline, CDR1 is SGDLS and CDR2 YYNGEE. With 3 bases clipped from V and 0 bases from J, the junction kept 6 bases outside the gene matches.

The J gene is TRBJ1-5, the V gene TRBV10-2, with D perhaps matching TRBD1 (5 bases). V dropped 5 bases and J dropped 5 bases, with 13 bases sitting between them. The CDR3 consists of 14 residues. Germline V CDR1 and CDR2: WSHSY, SAAADI. The CDR3 nucleotides are TGCGCCAGCAGTATCATGGGGGACTATCAGCCCCAGCATTTT. Amino acids: CASSIMGDYQPQHF.

This clone has only a few counts. V gene TRBV19 combines with J gene TRBJ2-4, with 15 nucleotides matching TRBD2. Germline V gene sequence: CDR1 LNHDA, CDR2 SQIVND (reference sequence). CDR3 size: 17 residues. V gave up 4 bases and J gave up 5 bases; unmatched junction bases: 6. The CDR3 here is CASSTGLAGGRENIQYF. The CDR3 nucleotides read TGTGCCAGTAGTACCGGACTAGCGGGGGGGCGTGAAAACATTCAGTACTTC.

J is TRBJ2-1 and V is TRBV4-2, with TRBD2 identical over 9 bases. The J segment lost 3 bases and the V segment lost 4 bases, leaving 1 base of the junction unmatched. Germline V lookup: CDR1 LGHNA, CDR2 YNFKEQ. There are 14 residues in the CDR3. The CDR3 DNA follows: TGTGCCAGCAGCCCTAGCGGGGACTACAATGAGCAGTTCTTC. The encoded protein is CASSPSGDYNEQFF.

The V and J genes are TRBV30 and TRBJ1-6; tentatively, D is TRBD1 (6 bases). The CDR3 runs 15 residues. Germline CDR1 is GTSNPN and CDR2 is SVGIG (reference sequence). Trimming took off 2 bases at V and 9 bases at J, with 17 bases between the two ends. This CDR3 reads CAWSRTQGRGSPLHF. The CDR3 DNA follows: TGTGCCTGGAGTCGGACCCAGGGGCGAGGTTCACCCCTCCACTTT.

The V and J genes are TRBV30 and TRBJ1-1; D is possibly TRBD1 (6 bases). Germline V gives CDR1 GTSNPN, CDR2 SVGIG (reference sequence). This CDR3 contains 13 residues. V was shortened by 8 bases and J by 1 base, with 14 bases between the two germline ends. DNA of the CDR3: TGTGCCGGCCTGACAGGTGGGAACACTGAAGCTTTCTTT. It encodes CAGLTGGNTEAFF.

This clone occurred a few times. This chain links TRBV29-1 with TRBJ2-5, with 11 bases aligning to TRBD2. The CDR3 consists of 18 residues. Germline V lookup: CDR1 SQVTM, CDR2 ANQGSEA. Trimming took 7 bases from V and 1 from J; bases not matched to a gene: 17. CDR3 sequence: CSARGGASGRYPQETQYF. DNA for the CDR3: TGCAGCGCCCGGGGTGGTGCTAGCGGGAGGTACCCCCAAGAGACCCAGTACTTC.

The rearrangement links TRBV29-1 to TRBJ2-3; TRBD2 agrees at 13 bases. Trimming removed 4 bases from V and 5 bases from J; junction bases left unmatched: 6. The CDR3 is made up of 15 amino acids. The V gene's germline CDR1 is SQVTM and CDR2 ANQGSEA. In nucleotides, the CDR3 is TGCAGCGTTGGCGGACTAGCGGGAGTAAAAGATACGCAGTATTTT. Residues: CSVGGLAGVKDTQYF.

The CDR3 is CASSPRLAGTGELFF. The CDR3, as DNA: TGTGCCAGCAGCCCCAGACTAGCAGGCACCGGGGAGCTGTTTTTT. The J gene is TRBJ2-2, the V gene TRBV7-9; 7 bases are shared with TRBD2. The CDR3 has 15 amino acids. Germline V gene lookup returns CDR1 SEHNR and CDR2 FQNEAQ (reference sequence). After removal of 5 bases from V and 4 bases from J, the junction contained 7 bases not matched to a gene. The entire variable domain, with the rest obtained from reference TRBV7-9 and TRBJ2-2, is as follows: DTGVSQNPRHKITKRGQNVTFRCDPISEHNRLYWYRQTLGQGPEFLTYFQNEAQLEKSRLLSDRFSAERPKGSFSTLEIQRTEQGDSAMYLCASSPRLAGTGELFFGEGSRLTVL.

This clone was seen once. The chain links TRBV6-1 to TRBJ2-5, with 7 bases lining up with TRBD2. CDR3 length: 14 residues. Trimming cost V 7 bases and J 5 bases; bases outside gene matches: 10. CDR1 and CDR2 (germline): MNHNS, SASEGT. Here the CDR3 DNA reads TGTGCCAGCAATTTAGCGGGTGGGGGGGAGACCCAGTACTTC. As protein: CASNLAGGGETQYF.

This clone is a singleton in its sample. The chain joins TRBV7-6 to TRBJ2-2, with D possibly being TRBD2 (6 bases). The germline V and J ends were trimmed by 0 bases and 6 bases, with 8 bases remaining between them. This CDR3 comprises 14 residues. Germline-derived CDR1 and CDR2 are SGHVS and FNYEAQ. CDR3 loop: CASSLAGGAGELFF. The CDR3 nucleotides read TGTGCCAGCAGCTTAGCGGGGGGAGCCGGGGAGCTGTTTTTT.

The chain links TRBV4-2 to TRBJ2-7; TRBD2 matches 12 bases. Germline CDR1 and CDR2: LGHNA and YNFKEQ. The CDR3 is 16 residues long. V lost 0 bases, J lost 6 bases, and 6 bases stayed unmatched. The CDR3, as DNA: TGTGCCAGCAGCCAAGAGACTAGCGGGAGTTACCTCGAGCAGTACTTC. The encoded protein is CASSQETSGSYLEQYF.

V usage is TRBV5-1 and J usage is TRBJ2-7; 9 bases match TRBD1. V lost 3 bases and J lost 0; bases outside the gene matches: 4. Germline CDR1 is SGHRS and CDR2 is YFSETQ. The CDR3 spans 15 residues. The DNA of the CDR3 is TGCGCCAGCAGCTGGGGACAGGGATTCTCCTACGAGCAGTACTTC. Translated: CASSWGQGFSYEQYF.

V gene TRBV4-1 combines with J gene TRBJ1-1; a possible D gene is TRBD1 (6 bases). Per the germline V gene, CDR1 is MGHRA and CDR2 is YSYEKL. V was trimmed by 0 bases and J by 5 bases, leaving 13 bases between them. This CDR3 is 15 amino acids long. In nucleotides, the CDR3 is TGCGCCAGCAGCCAAGAAACCAGGGGATGGACTGAAGCTTTCTTT. Encoded protein: CASSQETRGWTEAFF.

The chain uses TRBV6-5 and TRBJ2-1, with 8 bases identical to TRBD2. Germline V gene data show CDR1 as MNHEY and CDR2 as SVGAGI. Germline trimming cut 5 bases from V and 9 bases from J; bases unmatched to any gene: 12. CDR3 length: 15 residues. The CDR3 is CASSPSGRGLGEQFF. The CDR3 nucleotides read TGTGCCAGCAGTCCCAGCGGGAGAGGGTTGGGTGAGCAGTTCTTC.

The rearrangement uses TRBV27 and TRBJ2-5, with 10 bases lining up with TRBD2. Germline loops: CDR1 MNHEY, CDR2 SMNVEV (reference sequence). There are 15 residues in the CDR3. V was clipped by 3 bases and J by 5 bases; unmatched bases: 6. The CDR3: CASSFEREGLETQYF. The CDR3 nucleotides are TGTGCCAGCAGTTTCGAGCGGGAGGGCCTGGAGACCCAGTACTTC.

The chain is built from TRBV5-3 and TRBJ1-5; unclear D gene. TRBV5-3 is an ORF, with its function uncertain. Trimming cost V 6 bases and J 7 bases, with 23 bases left between them. The CDR3 length is 16 residues. The CDR3: CARIHRGGNCGQPQHF. DNA for the CDR3: TGTGCCAGAATCCATAGAGGAGGGAATTGTGGGCAGCCCCAGCATTTT.

CDR3 protein: CASSSRERGVSDTQYF. The CDR3 DNA reads TGTGCCAGCAGCTCGCGGGAGCGGGGGGTCTCAGATACGCAGTATTTT. The chain couples TRBV7-2 to TRBJ2-3, with 9 positions matching TRBD2. The CDR3 extends over 16 amino acids. V gave up 4 bases and J gave up 4 bases; unmatched junction bases: 9. From germline, CDR1 is SGHTA and CDR2 FQGNSA.